Listed below are T cell receptor beta chains from one sample, sequenced in a study of control samples from healthy donors and cancer patients. The table came from immunoSEQ multiplex PCR; TCRdb's copy has only in-frame clones and leaves some out. The table shows tens of thousands of clones, with 91% occurring only once. Sequencing was done on a sample of blood. The source of these receptors is a man between 25 and 39 years old in good health. The conserved cysteine and the conserved F or W are not part of the CDR3 here. The D gene is left open where the match is weak.

j_call: TRBJ2-1; v_call: TRBV4-2; d_call: NA; cdr3_aa: ASSQGRDNEQF
j_call: TRBJ2-1; v_call: TRBV7-3; d_call: NA; cdr3_aa: ASSRDLDYNEQF
j_call: TRBJ2-4; v_call: TRBV6-5; d_call: NA; cdr3_aa: ASSLQGAKNIQY
j_call: TRBJ2-1; v_call: TRBV25-1; d_call: NA; cdr3_aa: ASEVPGSREQF
j_call: TRBJ1-6; v_call: TRBV9; d_call: TRBD1; cdr3_aa: ASSGGQDYNSPLH
j_call: TRBJ2-3; v_call: TRBV7-2; d_call: TRBD2; cdr3_aa: ASSRRTSGDTDTQY
j_call: TRBJ2-5; v_call: TRBV7-2; d_call: TRBD2; cdr3_aa: ASSLRTSQETQY
j_call: TRBJ2-7; v_call: TRBV7-9; d_call: TRBD2; cdr3_aa: ASSLATGGLYEQY
j_call: TRBJ1-2; v_call: TRBV9; d_call: NA; cdr3_aa: ASSVDQGLLNYGYT
j_call: TRBJ2-3; v_call: TRBV3-1/TRBV3-2; d_call: TRBD2; cdr3_aa: ASSQGFSSGRSTDTQY
j_call: TRBJ2-7; v_call: TRBV27; d_call: NA; cdr3_aa: ASSLSHGPMNYEQY
j_call: TRBJ2-3; v_call: TRBV19; d_call: NA; cdr3_aa: ASRGEALSTDTQY
j_call: TRBJ2-2; v_call: TRBV11-2; d_call: NA; cdr3_aa: ASSLIQGTGELF
j_call: TRBJ2-3; v_call: TRBV27; d_call: TRBD1; cdr3_aa: ASSLRTGSTDTQY
j_call: TRBJ1-6; v_call: TRBV6-2/TRBV6-3; d_call: NA; cdr3_aa: ASSYNGGLPLH
j_call: TRBJ2-3; v_call: TRBV7-8; d_call: TRBD2; cdr3_aa: ASSRGPSGLSDTQY
j_call: TRBJ2-5; v_call: TRBV6-2/TRBV6-3; d_call: NA; cdr3_aa: ASSYGRTETQY
j_call: TRBJ2-7; v_call: TRBV2; d_call: NA; cdr3_aa: ASGLMGLGPYEQY
j_call: TRBJ2-7; v_call: TRBV7-2; d_call: TRBD1; cdr3_aa: ASSLGGTGVHEQY
j_call: TRBJ2-3; v_call: TRBV10-1; d_call: TRBD2; cdr3_aa: ASKSSGTDTQY
j_call: TRBJ2-3; v_call: TRBV2; d_call: TRBD2; cdr3_aa: ASSPSGRTDTQY
j_call: TRBJ1-4; v_call: TRBV6-5; d_call: NA; cdr3_aa: ASSLTRTNEKLF
j_call: TRBJ1-3; v_call: TRBV6-1; d_call: NA; cdr3_aa: ASSELLAGTGNTIY
j_call: TRBJ1-1; v_call: TRBV7-8; d_call: NA; cdr3_aa: ASSLRSPIMNTEAF
j_call: TRBJ1-5; v_call: TRBV28; d_call: NA; cdr3_aa: ASSLGVQPQH
j_call: TRBJ2-2; v_call: TRBV27; d_call: NA; cdr3_aa: ASSWDLTPGELF
j_call: TRBJ2-7; v_call: TRBV6-5; d_call: TRBD1; cdr3_aa: ASTQYRGRSYEQY
j_call: TRBJ2-1; v_call: TRBV19; d_call: TRBD2; cdr3_aa: ATGGGPGLGNEQF
j_call: TRBJ1-3; v_call: TRBV7-9; d_call: NA; cdr3_aa: ASSLGTARDTIY
j_call: TRBJ2-6; v_call: TRBV15; d_call: TRBD1; cdr3_aa: ATSSYSGTGLSGANVLT